This entry features one T cell receptor beta chain sequence. Its antigen is unidentified. Presence of unique molecular identifiers characterized the TCR beta cDNA libraries. Via MiXCR, TCRdb re-called the PCR reads, giving one row per CDR3 protein. Of 700,000 to 900,000 distinct CDR3 sequences listed, about 45% are singletons. The data were obtained in a study of post-analysis software for immune sequencing data. V lost 1 base and J 8 bases, leaving 13 bases between the germline ends. The CDR3 is 14 residues long. Germline V gene lookup returns CDR1 LGHDT and CDR2 YNNKEL (reference sequence). Notes on the study in general: About five TRBV segments occurring more often in patients than controls included TRBV5-6, TRBV5-1 and TRBV20-1. Strong same-batch co-clustering of samples appeared with F measure clustering.

V is TRBV3-1 and J is TRBJ2-3; D may be TRBD1 (5 bases). The TCR sequence derives from a girl under 18 with multiple sclerosis. Sequenced input: blood. CDR3 sequence (DNA): TGTGCCAGCAGCCAAGCAGGGAAGGCCAGTACGCAGTATTTT. Translated, it gives CASSQAGKASTQYF.